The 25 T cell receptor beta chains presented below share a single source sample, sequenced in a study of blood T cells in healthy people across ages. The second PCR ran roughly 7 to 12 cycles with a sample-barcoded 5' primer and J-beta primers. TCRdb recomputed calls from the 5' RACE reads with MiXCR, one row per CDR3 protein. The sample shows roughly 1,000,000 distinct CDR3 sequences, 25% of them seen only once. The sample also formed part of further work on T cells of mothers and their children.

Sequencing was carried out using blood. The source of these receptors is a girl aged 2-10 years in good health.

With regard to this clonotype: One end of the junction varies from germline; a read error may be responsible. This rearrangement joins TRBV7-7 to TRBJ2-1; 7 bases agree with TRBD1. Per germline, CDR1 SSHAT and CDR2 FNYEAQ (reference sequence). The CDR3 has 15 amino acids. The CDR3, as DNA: TGTGCTAGCAGCCCCGACATTGAGGACAGGAATGAGCAGTTCTTC. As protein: CASSPDIEDRNEQFF.

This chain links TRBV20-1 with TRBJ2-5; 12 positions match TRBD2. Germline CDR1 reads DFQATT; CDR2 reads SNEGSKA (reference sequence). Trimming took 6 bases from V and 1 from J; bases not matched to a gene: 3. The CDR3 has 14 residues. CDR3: CSASGLAGQETQYF. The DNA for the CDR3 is TGCAGTGCGTCGGGACTAGCGGGCCAAGAGACCCAGTACTTC.

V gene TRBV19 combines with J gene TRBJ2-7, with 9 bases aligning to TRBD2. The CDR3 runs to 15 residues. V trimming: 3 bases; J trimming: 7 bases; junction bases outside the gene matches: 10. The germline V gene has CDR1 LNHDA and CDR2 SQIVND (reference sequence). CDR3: CASSISAGGFSEQYF. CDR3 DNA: TGTGCCAGTAGTATTTCTGCGGGAGGGTTTTCAGAGCAGTACTTC.

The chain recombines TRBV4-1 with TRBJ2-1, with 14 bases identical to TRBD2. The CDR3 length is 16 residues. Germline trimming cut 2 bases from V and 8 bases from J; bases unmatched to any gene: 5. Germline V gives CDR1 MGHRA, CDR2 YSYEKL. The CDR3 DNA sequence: TGCGCCAGCAGCCAATCGGGACTAGCGGGAGCAGATGAGCAGTTCTTC. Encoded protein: CASSQSGLAGADEQFF.

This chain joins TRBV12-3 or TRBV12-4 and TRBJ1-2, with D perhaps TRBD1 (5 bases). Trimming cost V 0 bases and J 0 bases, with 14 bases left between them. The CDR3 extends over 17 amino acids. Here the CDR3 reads CASSLALGRVANYGYTF. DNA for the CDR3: TGTGCCAGCAGTTTAGCGCTAGGCAGGGTAGCTAACTATGGCTACACCTTC.

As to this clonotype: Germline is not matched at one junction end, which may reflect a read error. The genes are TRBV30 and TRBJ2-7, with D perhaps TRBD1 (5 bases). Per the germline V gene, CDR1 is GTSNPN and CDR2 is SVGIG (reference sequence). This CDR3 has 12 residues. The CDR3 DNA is TGTGCCTGGTCCACAGGTACCTACGAGCAGTACTTT. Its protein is CAWSTGTYEQYF.

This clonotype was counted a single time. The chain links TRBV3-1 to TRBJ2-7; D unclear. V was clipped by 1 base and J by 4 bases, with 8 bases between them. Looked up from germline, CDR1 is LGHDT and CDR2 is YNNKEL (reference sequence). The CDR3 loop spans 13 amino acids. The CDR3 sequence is CASSQAKRYEQYF. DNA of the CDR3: TGTGCCAGCAGCCAAGCCAAGAGATACGAGCAGTACTTC.

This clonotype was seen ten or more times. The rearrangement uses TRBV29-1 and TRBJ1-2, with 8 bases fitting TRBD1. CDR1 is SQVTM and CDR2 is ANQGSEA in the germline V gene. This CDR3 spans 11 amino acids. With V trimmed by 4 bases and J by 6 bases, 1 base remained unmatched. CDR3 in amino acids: CSVGQGNGYTF. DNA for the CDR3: TGCAGCGTTGGACAGGGGAATGGCTACACCTTC.

The chain's CDR3 is CASSLVRPQETQYF. The CDR3 DNA follows: TGTGCCAGCAGCTTAGTCAGGCCTCAAGAGACCCAGTACTTC. The gene calls are TRBV7-9 and TRBJ2-5; D remains unclear. Trimming removed 1 base at V and 2 bases at J, with 8 bases between. The germline V gene has CDR1 SEHNR and CDR2 FQNEAQ (reference sequence). This CDR3 has 14 residues.

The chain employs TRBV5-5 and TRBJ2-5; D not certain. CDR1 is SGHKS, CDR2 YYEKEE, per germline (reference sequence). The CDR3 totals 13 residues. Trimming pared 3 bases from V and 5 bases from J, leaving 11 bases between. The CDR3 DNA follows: TGTGCCAGCAGCTCCTGGATGGGGGAGACCCAGTACTTC. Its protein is CASSSWMGETQYF.

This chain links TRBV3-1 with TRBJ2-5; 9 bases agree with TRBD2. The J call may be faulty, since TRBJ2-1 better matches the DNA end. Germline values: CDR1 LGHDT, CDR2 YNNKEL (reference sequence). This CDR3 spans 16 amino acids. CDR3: CASSQEASGTENEQFF. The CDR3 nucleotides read TGTGCCAGCAGCCAAGAGGCTAGCGGGACCGAGAATGAGCAGTTCTTC.

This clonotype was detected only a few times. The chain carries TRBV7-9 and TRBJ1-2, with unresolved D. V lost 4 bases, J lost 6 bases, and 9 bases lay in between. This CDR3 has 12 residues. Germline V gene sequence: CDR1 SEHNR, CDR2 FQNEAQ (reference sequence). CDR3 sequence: CASSSGLNGYTF. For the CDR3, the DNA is TGTGCCAGCAGCTCCGGACTAAATGGCTACACCTTC.

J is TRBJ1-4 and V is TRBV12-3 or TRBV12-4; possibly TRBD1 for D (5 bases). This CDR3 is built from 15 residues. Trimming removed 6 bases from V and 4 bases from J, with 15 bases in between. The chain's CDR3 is CASRTGRVDNEKLFF. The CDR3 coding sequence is TGTGCCAGCAGAACGGGCAGGGTGGATAATGAAAAACTGTTTTTT.

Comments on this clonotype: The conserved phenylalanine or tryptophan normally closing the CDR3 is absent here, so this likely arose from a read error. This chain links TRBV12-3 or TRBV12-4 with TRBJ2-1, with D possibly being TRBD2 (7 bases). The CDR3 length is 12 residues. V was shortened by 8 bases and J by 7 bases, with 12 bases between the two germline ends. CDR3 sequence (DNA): TGTGCCAGCCTAAGGGGGGGTAATGAGCAGTTCCTC. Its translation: CASLRGGNEQFL.

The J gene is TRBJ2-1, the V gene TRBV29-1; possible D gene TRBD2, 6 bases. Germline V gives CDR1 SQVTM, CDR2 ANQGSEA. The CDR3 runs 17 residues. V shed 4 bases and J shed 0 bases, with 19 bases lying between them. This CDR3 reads CSVGGLPVPSSYNEQFF. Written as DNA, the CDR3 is TGCAGCGTTGGGGGACTCCCGGTACCTAGCTCCTACAATGAGCAGTTCTTC.

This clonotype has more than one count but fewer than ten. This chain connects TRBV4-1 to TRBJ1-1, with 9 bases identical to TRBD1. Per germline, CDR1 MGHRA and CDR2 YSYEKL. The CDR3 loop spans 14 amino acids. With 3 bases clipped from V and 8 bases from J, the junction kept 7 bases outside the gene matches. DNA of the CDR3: TGCGCCAGCAGCCATCCCTTTGGACAGGGGGAAGCTTTCTTT. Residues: CASSHPFGQGEAFF.

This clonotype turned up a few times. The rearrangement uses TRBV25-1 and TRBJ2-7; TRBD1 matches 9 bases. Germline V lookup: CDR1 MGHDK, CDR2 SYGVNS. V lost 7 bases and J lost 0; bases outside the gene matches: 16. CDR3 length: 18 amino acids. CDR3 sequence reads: CASTGTRTGERSSYEQYF. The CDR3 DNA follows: TGTGCCAGCACTGGGACTCGGACAGGGGAGCGAAGCTCCTACGAGCAGTACTTC.

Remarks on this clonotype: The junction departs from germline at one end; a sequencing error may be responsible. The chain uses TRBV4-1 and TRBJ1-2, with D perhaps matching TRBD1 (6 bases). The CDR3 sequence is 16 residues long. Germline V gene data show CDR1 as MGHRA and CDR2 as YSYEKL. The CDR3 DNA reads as TGCGCCAGCAGTCAAGAAGGGGACATCAGTTACTATGGCTACACCTTC. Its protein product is CASSQEGDISYYGYTF.

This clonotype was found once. This chain's CDR3 is CASSALTGDGEQFF. In DNA form, the CDR3 reads TGTGCCAGCAGCGCTTTGACAGGGGATGGTGAGCAGTTCTTC. The V and J genes are TRBV7-9 and TRBJ2-5; 8 nucleotides align to TRBD1. The J call may be incorrect, as the DNA end agrees better with TRBJ2-1. The CDR3 is 14 residues long. Germline assignment: CDR1 SEHNR and CDR2 FQNEAQ (reference sequence).

Here the CDR3 DNA reads TGTGCCACCAGCAGAGAAGTCGGCGGGAGTGTCTACAATGAGCAGTTCTTC. Residues: CATSREVGGSVYNEQFF. The gene calls are TRBV15 and TRBJ2-1; 7 bases are shared with TRBD2. There are 17 residues in the CDR3. The trim removed 0 bases at V and 3 bases at J, leaving 8 bases unmatched. Germline V gives CDR1 LNHNV, CDR2 YYDKDF (reference sequence).

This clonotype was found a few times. The CDR3 DNA sequence: TGTGCCACCACTGAGACAGCCAACACCGGGGAGCTGTTTTTT. This codes for CATTETANTGELFF. The J gene is TRBJ2-2, the V gene TRBV24-1; the D gene is possibly TRBD1 (5 bases). The germline CDR1 and CDR2 sequences are KGHDR and SFDVKD. V was clipped by 8 bases and J by 2 bases, with 11 bases between them. The CDR3 length is 14 residues.

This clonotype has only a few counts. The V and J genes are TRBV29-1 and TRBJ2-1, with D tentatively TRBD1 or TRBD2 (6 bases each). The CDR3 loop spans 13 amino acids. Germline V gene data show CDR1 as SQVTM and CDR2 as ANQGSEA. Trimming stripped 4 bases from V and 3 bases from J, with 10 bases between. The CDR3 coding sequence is TGCAGCGTTGTGGGGGGCCTCTACAATGAGCAGTTCTTC. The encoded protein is CSVVGGLYNEQFF.

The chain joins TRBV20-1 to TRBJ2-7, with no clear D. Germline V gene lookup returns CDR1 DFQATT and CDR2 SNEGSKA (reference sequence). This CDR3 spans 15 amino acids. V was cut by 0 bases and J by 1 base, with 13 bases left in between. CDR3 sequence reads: CSARDALRSSYEQYF. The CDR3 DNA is TGCAGTGCTAGAGATGCTTTAAGAAGTTCCTACGAGCAGTACTTC.

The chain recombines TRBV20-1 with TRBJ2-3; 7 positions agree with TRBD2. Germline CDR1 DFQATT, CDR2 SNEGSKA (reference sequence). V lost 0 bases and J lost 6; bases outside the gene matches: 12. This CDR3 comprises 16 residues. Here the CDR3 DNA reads TGCAGTGCTAGAGAGTCTAACGGGGGGATCAGTGATACGCAGTATTTT. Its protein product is CSARESNGGISDTQYF.

Here the CDR3 reads CASAFTGSPYNEQFF. The CDR3 DNA is TGTGCCAGCGCCTTTACAGGTTCCCCCTACAATGAGCAGTTCTTC. V is TRBV27 and J is TRBJ2-1; TRBD1 might be the D (5 bases). V was pared by 8 bases and J by 2 bases, with 16 bases between. This CDR3 has 15 residues. Germline CDR1 reads MNHEY; CDR2 reads SMNVEV (reference sequence).